This TCR beta chain was sequenced for a study of early T cells in non-severe SARS-CoV-2 infection. In this sample, this clonotype turned up many times. Trimming left V 4 bases short and J 10 bases short, with 8 bases between. In germline, CDR1 is SGHTA, CDR2 FQGTGA. This CDR3 is 12 amino acids long. TCRdb used MiXCR to reprocess the 5' RACE reads, holding one entry per CDR3 protein. The table records about 21,000 distinct CDR3 sequences, more than 4% of them present only once. The rearrangement uses TRBV7-3 and TRBJ1-6; no firm D call. The material sequenced was whole blood. The clonotype originates from an adult who was a healthcare worker with PCR-confirmed SARS-CoV-2 infection or an uninfected control (not recorded which). In DNA, the CDR3 is TGTGCCAGCAGCTCTCCCCCATCACCCCTCCACTTT. Its protein is CASSSPPSPLHF.